This TCR beta chain was retrieved from a study of blood T cell repertoires in COVID-19. On the study more broadly: Samples of COVID-19 (acute and convalescent) were obtained from the United States, Italy and Spain. PBMCs, B-cell-depleted T cells, or T cells provided the cDNA or gDNA that made up the material.

Authors' processing steps: Estimation of nucleated cell counts relied on the amplification of reference gene primers. The data were produced by immunoSEQ multiplex PCR, yet TCRdb's version contains in-frame clones alone and is incomplete. That table gives V, J and clone size, and the DNA gave D and trimming. The repertoire holds about 50,000 clones, with around 76% as singletons. This CDR3 has 17 amino acids. With V trimmed by 1 base and J by 2 bases, 7 bases remained unmatched. CDR1 and CDR2 from the germline V gene are LNHDA and SQIVND (reference sequence). Sample: peripheral blood. The rearrangement joins TRBV19 to TRBJ2-3, with TRBD2 matching over 9 bases. The source of this sequence is a man aged 50-59 years with active or convalescent COVID-19. The CDR3 here is CASSIGPLAGTTDTQYF. CDR3 nucleotides: TGTGCCAGTAGTATAGGACCCCTAGCGGGAACCACAGATACGCAGTATTTT. Variable domain in full (rest from reference TRBV19 and TRBJ2-3): DGGITQSPKYLFRKEGQNVTLSCEQNLNHDAMYWYRQDPGQGLRLIYYSQIVNDFQKGDIAEGYSVSREKKESFPLTVTSAQKNPTAFYLCASSIGPLAGTTDTQYFGPGTRLTVL.